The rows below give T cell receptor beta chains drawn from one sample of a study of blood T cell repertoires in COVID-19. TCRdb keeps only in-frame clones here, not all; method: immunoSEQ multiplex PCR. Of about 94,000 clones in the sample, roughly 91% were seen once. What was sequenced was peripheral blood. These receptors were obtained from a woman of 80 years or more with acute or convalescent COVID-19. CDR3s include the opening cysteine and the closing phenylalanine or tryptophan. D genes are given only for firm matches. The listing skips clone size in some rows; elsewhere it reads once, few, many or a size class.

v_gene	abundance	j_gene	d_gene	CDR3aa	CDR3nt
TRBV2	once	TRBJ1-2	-	CASSVREGYYGYTF	TGTGCCAGCAGTGTAAGGGAGGGCTACTATGGCTACACCTTC
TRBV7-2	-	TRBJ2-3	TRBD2	CASSFPGGGPQDTQYF	TGTGCCAGCAGCTTCCCGGGGGGGGGCCCACAAGATACGCAGTATTTT
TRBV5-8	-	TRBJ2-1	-	CASSLYFTDSYNEQFF	TGTGCCAGCAGCTTGTACTTCACGGACAGCTACAATGAGCAGTTCTTC
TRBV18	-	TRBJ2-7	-	CASSPPIGTNSLEQYF	TGTGCCAGCTCACCACCTATTGGGACAAACTCTCTCGAGCAGTACTTC
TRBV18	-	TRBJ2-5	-	CASSPRGGAQETQYF	TGTGCCAGCTCACCCCGGGGCGGGGCTCAAGAGACCCAGTACTTC
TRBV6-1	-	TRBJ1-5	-	CASSEALRNQPQHF	TGTGCCAGCAGTGAAGCGCTACGGAATCAGCCCCAGCATTTT
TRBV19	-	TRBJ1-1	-	CASSLNTEAFF	TGTGCCAGTAGTCTAAACACTGAAGCTTTCTTT
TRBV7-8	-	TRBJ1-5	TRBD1	CASSLRDRGNQPQHF	TGTGCCAGCAGCCTCCGGGACAGGGGAAATCAGCCCCAGCATTTT
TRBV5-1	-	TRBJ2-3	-	CASSAGTDSTQYF	TGCGCCAGCAGCGCGGGTACCGATTCAACGCAGTATTTT
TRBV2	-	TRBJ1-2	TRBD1	CASRAIRTGNYGYTF	TGTGCCAGCAGGGCGATCAGGACAGGGAACTATGGCTACACCTTC
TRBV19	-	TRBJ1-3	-	CASSYSGTQGNTIYF	TGTGCCAGTTCTTATTCCGGGACACAAGGAAACACCATATATTTT
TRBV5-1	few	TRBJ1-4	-	CASSLGSRLTNEKLFF	TGCGCCAGCAGCTTGGGTTCCAGGCTTACTAATGAAAAACTGTTTTTT
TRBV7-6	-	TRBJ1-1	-	CASSLELTNTEAFF	TGTGCCAGCAGCTTAGAACTTACGAACACTGAAGCTTTCTTT
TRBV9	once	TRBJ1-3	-	CASSVGPPGNTIYF	TGTGCCAGCAGCGTAGGGCCTCCGGGAAACACCATATATTTT
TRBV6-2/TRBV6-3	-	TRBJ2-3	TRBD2	CASSYSGLAGPSTDTQYF	TGTGCCAGCAGTTACTCAGGGCTAGCGGGGCCTAGCACAGATACGCAGTATTTT
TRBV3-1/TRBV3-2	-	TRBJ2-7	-	CASSPRLDIHEQYF	TGTGCCAGCAGCCCTAGACTAGATATCCACGAGCAGTACTTC
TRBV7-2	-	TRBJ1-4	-	CASSSPGLGAGEKLFF	TGTGCCAGCAGCTCTCCGGGGTTGGGGGCAGGTGAAAAACTGTTTTTT
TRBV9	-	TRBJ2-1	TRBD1	CASSGGQGYNEQFF	TGTGCCAGCAGCGGAGGACAGGGATACAATGAGCAGTTCTTC
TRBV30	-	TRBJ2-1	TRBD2	CAQGLAGGPPSYNEQFF	TGTGCCCAAGGGCTAGCGGGAGGGCCCCCCTCCTACAATGAGCAGTTCTTC
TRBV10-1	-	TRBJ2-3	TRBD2	CASRSSSGGRASDTQYF	TGCGCCAGCAGATCTTCTTCGGGCGGGAGGGCATCAGATACGCAGTATTTT
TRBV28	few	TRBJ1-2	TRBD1	CASSPIANRGGGYTF	TGTGCCAGCAGTCCCATCGCGAACAGGGGCGGGGGCTACACCTTC
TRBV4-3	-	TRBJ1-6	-	CASRSAGQNFSPLHF	TGCGCCAGCAGATCGGCAGGGCAGAATTTTTCACCCCTCCACTTT
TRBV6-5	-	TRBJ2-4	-	CASSTLAKNIQYF	TGTGCCAGCAGCACATTAGCCAAAAACATTCAGTACTTC
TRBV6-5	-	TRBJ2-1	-	CASSYTLALSYNEQFF	TGTGCCAGCAGTTACACTCTAGCGCTCTCCTACAATGAGCAGTTCTTC
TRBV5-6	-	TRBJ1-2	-	CASSFRQSTGYTF	TGTGCCAGCAGCTTTCGACAGAGTACCGGCTACACCTTC
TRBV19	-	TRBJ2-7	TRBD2	CASSIGTGGQTPRYF	TGTGCCAGTAGTATAGGGACGGGGGGGCAGACTCCTCGGTACTTC
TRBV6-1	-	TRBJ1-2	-	CASSEAGGAGDGYTF	TGTGCCAGCAGTGAAGCGGGGGGCGCGGGAGACGGCTACACCTTC
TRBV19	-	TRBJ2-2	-	CASSPGTTNTGELFF	TGTGCCAGTAGTCCCGGGACAACGAACACCGGGGAGCTGTTTTTT
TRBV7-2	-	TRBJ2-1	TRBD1	CASSLRDRPRRFF	TGTGCCAGCAGCTTAAGGGACAGACCCCGACGGTTCTTC
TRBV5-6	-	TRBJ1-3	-	CASSQNRVLNTIYF	TGTGCCAGCAGCCAAAACAGAGTTTTAAACACCATATATTTT
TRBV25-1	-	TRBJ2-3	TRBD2	CASLPEASGRKGDTQYF	TGTGCCAGCCTACCGGAGGCTAGCGGGAGGAAGGGAGATACGCAGTATTTT
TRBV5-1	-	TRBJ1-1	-	CASSLAPSSGAAFF	TGCGCCAGCAGCTTGGCTCCCAGCAGTGGGGCAGCTTTCTTT
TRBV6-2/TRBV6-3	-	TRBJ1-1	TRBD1	CASSHRGQEAFF	TGTGCCAGCAGCCACAGGGGACAAGAAGCTTTCTTT
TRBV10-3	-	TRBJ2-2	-	CAIISGEDDTGELFF	TGTGCCATCATCTCTGGGGAGGATGATACCGGGGAGCTGTTTTTT
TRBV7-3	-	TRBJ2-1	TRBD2	CASSGGGHNEQFF	TGTGCCAGCAGTGGCGGGGGGCACAATGAGCAGTTCTTC
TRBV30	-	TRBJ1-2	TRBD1	CACYRDRAYNNYGYTF	TGTGCCTGTTACCGGGACAGGGCCTACAACAACTATGGCTACACCTTC
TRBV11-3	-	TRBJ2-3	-	CASSLSGPPTDTQYF	TGTGCCAGCAGCTTAAGCGGCCCTCCCACGGATACGCAGTATTTT
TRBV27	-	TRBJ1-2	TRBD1	CASSSATGTGYTF	TGTGCCAGCAGTTCCGCGACAGGGACTGGCTACACCTTC
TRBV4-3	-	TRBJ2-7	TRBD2	CASSQVGGGPSYEQYF	TGCGCCAGCAGCCAAGTCGGGGGGGGCCCCTCCTACGAGCAGTACTTC
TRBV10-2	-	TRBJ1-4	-	CASSELGVSNEKLFF	TGCGCCAGCAGTGAGTTGGGAGTAAGCAATGAAAAACTGTTTTTT
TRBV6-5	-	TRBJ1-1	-	CASSTGTTAFF	TGTGCCAGCAGTACCGGGACAACAGCTTTCTTT
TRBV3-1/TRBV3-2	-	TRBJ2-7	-	CASSPWDTYEQYF	TGTGCCAGCAGCCCGTGGGACACCTACGAGCAGTACTTC
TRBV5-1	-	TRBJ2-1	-	CASSTKGGVNEQFF	TGCGCCAGCAGCACCAAGGGGGGGGTCAATGAGCAGTTCTTC
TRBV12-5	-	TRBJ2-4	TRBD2	CASGFSPSTSGGGKGAKNIQYF	TGTGCTAGTGGTTTTTCCCCTTCGACTAGCGGGGGGGGAAAAGGGGCCAAAAACATTCAGTACTTC
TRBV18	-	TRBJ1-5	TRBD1	CASSQTGANQPQHF	TGTGCCAGCTCACAGACAGGGGCAAATCAGCCCCAGCATTTT